This TCR beta chain stems from a study of blood T cell repertoires in COVID-19 (dated by TCRdb to the early 2020s). Background for the entire study: Samples covering the acute and convalescent phases of COVID-19 were provided by collaborators in the United States, Italy and Spain. HLA class I and class II types, where available, came from metadata supplied by the sample provider rather than from assay-based typing. A freely available public database, intended as a resource for researchers studying the immune response to SARS-CoV-2, is where the repertoires were released. Subjects who had been exposed to COVID-19, were actively infected with it, or had recovered from it provided the deeply sampled blood TCRbeta repertoires that made up the dataset. Samples were obtained from the ongoing ImmuneRACE study (first 160 participants) and from 1,200 or so subjects provided by 6 global collaborators. A de-identified subject ID, COVID-19 status, age in years and sex were almost always included in the sample metadata. The prospective study material was composed of cDNA or gDNA derived from T cells, B-cell-depleted T cells, or PBMCs. On the study overall, not on this receptor specifically: Clinical and demographic metadata were provided uncurated, with the amount varying by source and participant.

The CDR1 and CDR2 encoded by the germline V gene are MDHEN and SYDVKM. The germline ends are 10 bases apart after V is trimmed by 6 bases and J by 0 bases. Including cysteine and phenylalanine, the CDR3 has 14 amino acids. The sequence is cut down to CDR3 DNA, 42 bases in frame from base 1. TCRbeta CDR3 regions were amplified from genomic DNA by means of the immunoSEQ Assay, a bias-controlled multiplex PCR. As for the original processing: The number of nucleated cells in each sample was estimated by amplification of reference gene primers within the assay. To quantify the absolute abundance of each unique TCRbeta CDR3 rearrangement, sequence reads were collapsed and filtered. For each sample, productive Simpson clonality was calculated as the square root of Simpson's diversity index across productive rearrangements. Drawn from immuneACCESS, this table holds only the in-frame rearrangements with V and J called that TCRdb kept. Clones are partly lost; checked studies trace under half to an unresolved V gene and leave the rest unexplained. V, J and clone size derive from that table, while D and trimming were established from the DNA sequence. In all, the sample holds more than 450,000 clones, and around 90% of those were seen once. The ten largest clones add up to about 0.65% of the sample.

Enrolling through a virtual design, the prospective study's participants ranged in age from roughly 18 to 90 years and lived across 24 United States geographic areas. In the prospective study, participants were assigned to cohorts based on the clinical history participants reported in a screening survey and a study questionnaire. Recovered participants in ImmuneRACE Cohort 3 were defined by two consecutive negative NP/OP PCR tests, clearance by a healthcare professional, or resolution of symptoms. Mobile phlebotomists in the prospective study collected whole blood, serum and a nasopharyngeal or oropharyngeal swab from every participant. Prospective study participants could optionally give additional blood draws and questionnaires over an approximately 2-month period. Prospective study blood samples were shipped either frozen or at room temperature before DNA extraction. Concerning this clone itself: Its antigen is unknown. Base qualities were left out, and no much larger clone turns up one base away.

This chain joins TRBV28 to TRBJ2-3; 6 matching bases give a weak D call of TRBD1. The TCR sequence derives from a woman between 18 and 30 years old who had recovered from COVID-19. Sequencing was done on a sample of PBMCs or T cells enriched from blood (not recorded which). The nucleotides are TGTGCCAGCAGCCTCGGACAGAGCACAGATACGCAGTATTTT. Translated, it gives CASSLGQSTDTQYF. Reference TRBV28 and TRBJ2-3 proteins supply the regions before and after the CDR3; the full variable domain is: DVKVTQSSRYLVKRTGEKVFLECVQDMDHENMFWYRQDPGLGLRLIYFSYDVKMKEKGDIPEGYSVSREKKERFSLILESASTNQTSMYLCASSLGQSTDTQYFGPGTRLTVL.